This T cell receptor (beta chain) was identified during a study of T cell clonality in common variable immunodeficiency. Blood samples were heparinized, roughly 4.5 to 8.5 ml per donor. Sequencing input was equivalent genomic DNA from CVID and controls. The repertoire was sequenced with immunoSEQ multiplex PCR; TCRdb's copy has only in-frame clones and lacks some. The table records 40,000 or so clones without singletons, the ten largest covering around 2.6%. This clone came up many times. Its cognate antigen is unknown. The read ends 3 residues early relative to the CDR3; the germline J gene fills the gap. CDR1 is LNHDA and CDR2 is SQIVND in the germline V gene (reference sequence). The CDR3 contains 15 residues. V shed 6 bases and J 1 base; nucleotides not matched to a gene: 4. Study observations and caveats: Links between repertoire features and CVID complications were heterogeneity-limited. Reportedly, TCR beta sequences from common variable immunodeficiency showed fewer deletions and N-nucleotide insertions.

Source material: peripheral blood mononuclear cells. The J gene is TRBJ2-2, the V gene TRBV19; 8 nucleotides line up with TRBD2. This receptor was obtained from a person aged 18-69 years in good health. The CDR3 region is CASRGGGRNTGELFF. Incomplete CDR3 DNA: TGTGCCAGTAGAGGCGGGGGGAGGAACACCGGGGAG.